This T cell receptor beta chain is drawn from a study of PD-L1 blockade in urothelial cancer. Overall study: Each participant's history included 0 to 3 prior chemotherapy regimens.

The CDR3 consists of 15 residues. Germline V gene sequence: CDR1 SGDLS, CDR2 YYNGEE. The ends lost 0 bases at V and 5 bases at J; junction bases unmatched: 5. With respect to this clone: Its antigen is not known.

Study-level results: Analysis included one FFPE tumor sample per patient, not collected immediately prior to treatment.

Measured with immunoSEQ multiplex PCR; TCRdb has only the in-frame clones, and not every one. The repertoire has just over 35,000 clones, approximately 40% of them found once; the top ten carry 8.5% to 10%. Urothelial carcinoma in patients was locally advanced or metastatic. The receptor comes from a man aged 55 to 70 with urothelial cancer. The rearrangement links TRBV9 to TRBJ1-3; 7 bases match TRBD1. Source: tumor tissue, taken before atezolizumab (anti-PD-L1) treatment. The CDR3 loop reads CASSVDLQGRNTIYF. CDR3 bases: TGTGCCAGCAGCGTAGATTTACAGGGGAGAAACACCATATATTTT.